This T cell receptor (beta chain) was obtained from a study of cytomegalovirus exposure and HLA in healthy donors. Worth noting for this clone: Its specificity is not known.

Regarding the study as a whole: A reported reduction in N-insertions relative to the approximately 690-donor mean was seen in an Asian-associated ancestry cluster in a later analysis. The authors later linked a missense DCLRE1C variant to TCR beta V- and J-gene trimming.

It was with 60 Vbeta and 13 Jbeta primers that the PCR ran. Produced via immunoSEQ multiplex PCR; TCRdb's table is partial and in-frame only. The sample lists roughly 170,000 clones, 75% to 85% occurring once. The CDR3 runs to 15 residues. Trimming stripped 2 bases from V and 10 bases from J, with 21 bases between. Germline values: CDR1 MNHEY, CDR2 SVGAGI. The J gene is TRBJ2-7, the V gene TRBV6-5; possible D gene TRBD1, 6 bases. Specimen: PBMCs. The clonotype was recovered from a female donor in good health and CMV-seronegative. CDR3 sequence reads: CASSYIAGVQGRQYF. CDR3 bases: TGTGCCAGCAGTTACATCGCTGGGGTCCAGGGGCGACAGTACTTC.